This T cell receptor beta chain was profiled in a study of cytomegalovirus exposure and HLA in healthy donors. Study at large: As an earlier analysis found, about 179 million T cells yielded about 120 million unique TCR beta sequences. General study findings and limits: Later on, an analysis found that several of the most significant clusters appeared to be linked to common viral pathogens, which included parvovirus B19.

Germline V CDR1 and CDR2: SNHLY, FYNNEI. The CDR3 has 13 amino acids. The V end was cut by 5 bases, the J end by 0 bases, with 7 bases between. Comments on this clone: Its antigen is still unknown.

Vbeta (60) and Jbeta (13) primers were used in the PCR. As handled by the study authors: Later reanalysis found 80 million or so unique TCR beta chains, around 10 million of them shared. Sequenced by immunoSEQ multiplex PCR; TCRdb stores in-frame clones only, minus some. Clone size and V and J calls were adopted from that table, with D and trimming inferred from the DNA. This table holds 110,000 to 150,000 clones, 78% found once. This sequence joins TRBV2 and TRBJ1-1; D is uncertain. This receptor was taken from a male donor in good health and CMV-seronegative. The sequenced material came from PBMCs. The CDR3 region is CASSPFLNTEAFF. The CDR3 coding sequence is TGTGCCAGCAGTCCCTTTCTGAACACTGAAGCTTTCTTT.